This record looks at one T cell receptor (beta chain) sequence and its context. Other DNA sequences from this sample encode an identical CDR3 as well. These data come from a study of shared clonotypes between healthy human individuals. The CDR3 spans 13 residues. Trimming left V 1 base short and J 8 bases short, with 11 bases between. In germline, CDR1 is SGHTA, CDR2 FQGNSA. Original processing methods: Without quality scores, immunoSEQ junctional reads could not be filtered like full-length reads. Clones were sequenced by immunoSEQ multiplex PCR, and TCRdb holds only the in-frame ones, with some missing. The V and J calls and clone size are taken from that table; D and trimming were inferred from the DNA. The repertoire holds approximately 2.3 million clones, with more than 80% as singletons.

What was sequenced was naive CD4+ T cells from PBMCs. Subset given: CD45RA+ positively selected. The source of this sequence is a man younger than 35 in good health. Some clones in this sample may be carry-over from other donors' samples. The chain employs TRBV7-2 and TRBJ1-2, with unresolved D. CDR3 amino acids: CASSLDRIHGYTF. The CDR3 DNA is TGTGCCAGCAGCTTAGACAGAATCCACGGCTACACCTTC.